This T cell receptor (beta chain) was found in a study of cytomegalovirus exposure and HLA in healthy donors. Study findings and constraints: Most subjects' HLA-A and HLA-B alleles were reportedly predicted from TCR beta sequences. Later analysis placed DRB1 highest and HLA-C lowest in TCR association rates, which differed by HLA locus.

Concerning this clone itself: Its antigen is not identified.

Regarding donors, all were healthy bone marrow donors. Germline V lookup: CDR1 MDHEN, CDR2 SYDVKM. The CDR3 is made up of 12 amino acids. V dropped 2 bases and J dropped 7 bases, with 6 bases sitting between them. Primers for the PCR totalled 60 Vbeta and 13 Jbeta. Generated by immunoSEQ multiplex PCR, the TCRdb table keeps only in-frame clones and is missing some. The table records under 100,000 clones, over 60% of them present only once. The gene calls are TRBV28 and TRBJ1-5; D ambiguous. Sequenced: PBMCs. The TCR was taken from a human donor in good health. In DNA, the CDR3 is TGTGCCAGCAGTTTAATTCAGCAGCCCCAGCATTTT. Translated: CASSLIQQPQHF. The full variable domain, completed using reference TRBV28 and TRBJ1-5, is DVKVTQSSRYLVKRTGEKVFLECVQDMDHENMFWYRQDPGLGLRLIYFSYDVKMKEKGDIPEGYSVSREKKERFSLILESASTNQTSMYLCASSLIQQPQHFGDGTRLSIL.